These 27 T cell receptor beta chains originate from one sample sequenced in a study of blood T cell repertoires in COVID-19. Method: immunoSEQ multiplex PCR; TCRdb's copy keeps in-frame clones and lacks some. Here the sample spans about 130,000 clones, more than 70% being singletons. Sequenced sample: peripheral blood. All receptors derive from a woman at least 80 years old with acute or convalescent COVID-19.

This clone turned up a few times. The chain couples TRBV5-1 to TRBJ1-6, with D unresolved. This CDR3 comprises 15 residues. CDR1 and CDR2 (germline): SGHRS, YFSETQ. Trimming removed 1 base from V and 7 bases from J, with 12 bases in between. CDR3 protein: CASSLSQQRNSPLHF. In DNA, the CDR3 is TGCGCCAGCAGCTTGAGTCAACAAAGAAATTCACCCCTCCACTTT.

V and J are TRBV5-4 and TRBJ1-4, with a possible D match to TRBD1 (6 bases). Germline loops: CDR1 SGHNT, CDR2 YYREEE (reference sequence). This CDR3 spans 17 amino acids. V was pared by 4 bases and J by 4 bases, with 20 bases between. The CDR3 spells CASSPPGGSTGNEKLFF. CDR3 in DNA: TGTGCCAGCAGCCCCCCTGGGGGCAGCACGGGTAATGAAAAACTGTTTTTT.

The chain couples TRBV5-4 to TRBJ1-6; 10 bases match TRBD1. Germline CDR1 and CDR2: SGHNT and YYREEE (reference sequence). The CDR3 contains 16 residues. J lost 14 bases, V lost 0 bases, and 11 bases had no gene match. CDR3 in amino acids: CASSLGTGTGVGALHF. Written as DNA, the CDR3 is TGTGCCAGCAGCTTGGGCACCGGGACAGGGGTTGGGGCCCTCCACTTT.

The chain has TRBV10-1 and TRBJ1-2; no firm D call. The length of the CDR3 is 13 residues. Germline lookup yields CDR1 WNHNN and CDR2 SYGVQD (reference sequence). Trimming removed 2 bases from V and 1 base from J, with 5 bases in between. The DNA for the CDR3 is TGCGCCAGCAGTGAGGACATTAACTATGGCTACACCTTC. Its translation is CASSEDINYGYTF.

This chain uses TRBV7-2 with TRBJ1-6, with D uncertain. The CDR3 is 11 residues long. Per the germline V gene, CDR1 is SGHTA and CDR2 is FQGNSA. The V and J ends lost 6 bases and 7 bases respectively, with 4 bases between them. This CDR3 is CASSSNSPLHF. The CDR3 nucleotides read TGTGCCAGCAGTTCAAATTCACCCCTCCACTTT.

This chain connects TRBV6-5 to TRBJ2-1; D ambiguous. The CDR3 has 13 amino acids. Trimming left V 2 bases short and J 10 bases short, with 12 bases between. Germline loops: CDR1 MNHEY, CDR2 SVGAGI. Here the CDR3 reads CASSYHYRGEQFF. In nucleotides, the CDR3 is TGTGCCAGCAGTTACCACTACCGTGGGGAGCAGTTCTTC.

In this sample, this clone turned up once. V usage is TRBV15 and J usage is TRBJ1-5; perhaps TRBD1 as D (5 bases). The CDR3 covers 15 residues. V was clipped by 3 bases and J by 6 bases, with 15 bases between them. Germline V gene data show CDR1 as LNHNV and CDR2 as YYDKDF (reference sequence). Here the CDR3 DNA reads TGTGCCACCAGCAGGGACCCCTCGGGGGGTCAGCCCCAGCATTTT. This encodes CATSRDPSGGQPQHF.

V is TRBV4-3 and J is TRBJ1-2; 10 bases are shared with TRBD1. Germline V gene lookup returns CDR1 LGHNA and CDR2 YSLEER. J gave up 6 bases and V 4 bases, and 11 bases lay outside the gene matches. The CDR3 sequence is 16 residues long. CDR3 bases: TGCGCCAGCAGCCTCGGGACAGGGGCCTCGCTCAATGGCTACACCTTC. Protein: CASSLGTGASLNGYTF.

CDR3 region: CASRRTSGASYNEQFF. CDR3 sequence (DNA): TGTGCCAGCAGGCGGACTAGCGGGGCTTCCTACAATGAGCAGTTCTTC. This chain connects TRBV28 to TRBJ2-1, with 12 bases that match TRBD2. The CDR3 has 16 residues. The J segment lost 1 base and the V segment lost 6 bases, leaving 4 bases of the junction unmatched. Germline values: CDR1 MDHEN, CDR2 SYDVKM.

The J gene is TRBJ1-1, the V gene TRBV19, with D maybe TRBD1 (5 bases). The CDR3 has 14 residues. The V end lost 5 bases, the J end lost 5 bases, and 15 bases lay between the germline ends. Germline CDR1 is LNHDA and CDR2 is SQIVND (reference sequence). The CDR3 loop is CASSPQGGWTEAFF. In nucleotides, the CDR3 is TGTGCCAGTAGTCCTCAGGGTGGGTGGACTGAAGCTTTCTTT.

In this sample, this clone turned up a few times. The chain recombines TRBV19 with TRBJ2-2; D is possibly TRBD2 (7 bases). Germline CDR1 and CDR2: LNHDA and SQIVND (reference sequence). The V gene lost 10 bases and the J gene lost 3 bases, with 18 bases spanning the gap. The length of the CDR3 is 15 residues. The CDR3 region is CATGLGGPYTGELFF. As DNA, the CDR3 is TGTGCCACCGGACTGGGGGGGCCGTACACCGGGGAGCTGTTTTTT.

V gene TRBV28 combines with J gene TRBJ1-1; 7 bases map to TRBD1. The germline gives CDR1 MDHEN, CDR2 SYDVKM. The CDR3 loop spans 14 amino acids. Trimming took 6 bases from V and 1 from J; bases not matched to a gene: 5. This CDR3 is CASSPWTGNTEAFF. The CDR3 bases are TGTGCCAGCAGCCCGTGGACAGGGAACACTGAAGCTTTCTTT.

V gene TRBV2 combines with J gene TRBJ1-5, with a possible D match to TRBD1 (6 bases). V was pared by 4 bases and J by 3 bases, with 10 bases between. In germline, CDR1 is SNHLY, CDR2 FYNNEI. The CDR3 is made up of 14 amino acids. The CDR3 DNA is TGTGCCAGCAGTGTACAGGGTTTCAATCAGCCCCAGCATTTT. Translation gives CASSVQGFNQPQHF.

This chain connects TRBV6-5 to TRBJ2-2; possible D gene TRBD2, 6 bases. CDR3 size: 13 residues. Per the germline V gene, CDR1 is MNHEY and CDR2 is SVGAGI. V lost 7 bases and J lost 7, with 13 bases in between. The CDR3 loop is CASKEGPGGELFF. CDR3 DNA sequence: TGTGCCAGCAAGGAGGGCCCTGGCGGGGAGCTGTTTTTT.

This chain connects TRBV10-1 to TRBJ2-3, with D uncertain. V was pared by 5 bases and J by 4 bases, with 13 bases between. The CDR3 is 14 amino acids. Germline V gene sequence: CDR1 WNHNN, CDR2 SYGVQD (reference sequence). CDR3 bases: TGCGCCAGCAGTAATCCCCACACCGCAGATACGCAGTATTTT. Protein sequence: CASSNPHTADTQYF.

J is TRBJ2-3 and V is TRBV18; 7 bases map to TRBD1. Germline values: CDR1 KGHSH, CDR2 LQKENI. V gave up 5 bases and J gave up 2 bases; unmatched junction bases: 7. This CDR3 is built from 15 residues. The CDR3 here is CASSFSDRNTDTQYF. In DNA form, the CDR3 reads TGTGCCAGCTCATTCTCGGACAGGAACACAGATACGCAGTATTTT.

The chain couples TRBV28 to TRBJ1-3; D unresolved. Deletions cut 5 bases from V and 4 bases from J, with 12 bases between. Germline values: CDR1 MDHEN, CDR2 SYDVKM. CDR3 length: 14 amino acids. The CDR3 bases are TGTGCCAGCAGTACCCCGGGGTACGGAAACACCATATATTTT. This gives the protein CASSTPGYGNTIYF.

This sequence joins TRBV15 and TRBJ2-3; 8 nucleotides align to TRBD2. This CDR3 has 14 residues. V was clipped by 8 bases and J by 4 bases; unmatched bases: 8. The germline gives CDR1 LNHNV, CDR2 YYDKDF (reference sequence). CDR3 protein: CATSRGRTPDTQYF. DNA for the CDR3: TGTGCCACCTCTCGCGGGAGGACGCCAGATACGCAGTATTTT.

The V and J genes are TRBV5-1 and TRBJ2-5, with 7 bases lining up with TRBD1. Germline-derived CDR1 and CDR2 are SGHRS and YFSETQ. Losses at the gene ends were 0 bases for V and 4 bases for J; bases not matched to a gene: 6. The CDR3 is 15 amino acids. The DNA for the CDR3 is TGCGCCAGCAGCTTGGAGGGGACAGCTAGAGAGACCCAGTACTTC. This encodes CASSLEGTARETQYF.

This clone was detected only once. The chain links TRBV10-1 to TRBJ2-1; D uncertain. Looked up from germline, CDR1 is WNHNN and CDR2 is SYGVQD (reference sequence). This CDR3 contains 11 residues. Between the trimmed V and J ends, which lost 6 bases and 7 bases, there was a span of 7 bases. The CDR3 sequence is CASRLRNEQFF. The CDR3 DNA is TGCGCCAGCAGACTCCGGAATGAGCAGTTCTTC.

The chain links TRBV28 to TRBJ2-1; D gene unclear. Trimming pared 1 base from V and 0 bases from J, leaving 10 bases between. This CDR3 comprises 16 residues. Germline assignment: CDR1 MDHEN and CDR2 SYDVKM. The CDR3 DNA is TGTGCCAGCAGTTTATACCCCTCGGGCTCCTACAATGAGCAGTTCTTC. Its translation is CASSLYPSGSYNEQFF.

This chain joins TRBV7-2 and TRBJ2-7; D perhaps matches TRBD1 (5 bases). Trimming left V 5 bases short and J 1 base short, with 9 bases between. Germline CDR1 is SGHTA and CDR2 is FQGNSA. This CDR3 has 13 residues. The CDR3 here is CASSAKGSYEQYF. The CDR3 region has the DNA TGTGCCAGCAGCGCAAAGGGGTCCTACGAGCAGTACTTC.

This clone was seen a handful of times. The V call is TRBV7-2, the J call TRBJ1-4, with a possible D match to TRBD1 (6 bases). CDR3 size: 13 residues. Germline V CDR1 and CDR2: SGHTA, FQGNSA. V was clipped by 3 bases and J by 4 bases, with 6 bases between them. The CDR3 region is CASSLGHNEKLFF. Here the CDR3 DNA reads TGTGCCAGCAGCTTGGGACATAATGAAAAACTGTTTTTT.

The chain recombines TRBV3-1 (or the pseudogene TRBV3-2) with TRBJ1-2, with D possibly being TRBD1 (6 bases). Trimming took off 4 bases at V and 5 bases at J, with 17 bases between the two ends. The CDR3 has 15 amino acids. Germline V gene sequence: CDR1 LGHDT, CDR2 YNNKEL (reference sequence). CDR3 nucleotide sequence: TGTGCCAGCAGCCCAACTCGGGGGGCGGGTTATGGCTACACCTTC. This gives the protein CASSPTRGAGYGYTF.

The chain recombines TRBV28 with TRBJ2-5; TRBD2 agrees at 9 bases. Per germline, CDR1 MDHEN and CDR2 SYDVKM. With 10 bases clipped from V and 3 bases from J, the junction kept 6 bases outside the gene matches. The CDR3 spans 13 residues. The CDR3: CATRGGGEETQYF. CDR3 DNA sequence: TGTGCCACCCGAGGCGGGGGGGAAGAGACCCAGTACTTC.

The genes are TRBV11-2 and TRBJ1-6, with D perhaps matching TRBD1 (6 bases). V was pared by 5 bases and J by 6 bases, with 20 bases between. The CDR3 spans 17 residues. Per germline, CDR1 SGHAT and CDR2 FQNNGV. As DNA, the CDR3 is TGTGCCAGCAGCCTAAGGGGCCCGACAGGATCTAATTCACCCCTCCACTTT. As protein: CASSLRGPTGSNSPLHF.

V is TRBV28 and J is TRBJ1-1; the match to TRBD1 covers 8 bases. Germline V gene sequence: CDR1 MDHEN, CDR2 SYDVKM. The CDR3 is 16 residues long. V shed 6 bases, J shed 3 bases, and the junction held 12 bases outside the gene matches. CDR3 sequence (DNA): TGTGCCAGCAGCCAATCGACAGGGGTGGGGTACACTGAAGCTTTCTTT. Translation: CASSQSTGVGYTEAFF.